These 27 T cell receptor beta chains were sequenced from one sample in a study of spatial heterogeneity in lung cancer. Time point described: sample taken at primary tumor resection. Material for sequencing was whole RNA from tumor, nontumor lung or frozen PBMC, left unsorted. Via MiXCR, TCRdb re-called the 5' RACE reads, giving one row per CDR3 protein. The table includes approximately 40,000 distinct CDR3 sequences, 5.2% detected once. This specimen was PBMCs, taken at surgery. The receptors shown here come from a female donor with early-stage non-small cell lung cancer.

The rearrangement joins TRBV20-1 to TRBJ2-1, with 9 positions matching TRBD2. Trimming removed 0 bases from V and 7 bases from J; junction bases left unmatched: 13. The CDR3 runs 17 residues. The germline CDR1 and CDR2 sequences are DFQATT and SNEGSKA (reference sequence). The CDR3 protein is CSARDPRGGGALNEQFF. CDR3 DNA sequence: TGCAGTGCTAGAGACCCCCGGGGCGGGGGGGCCCTAAATGAGCAGTTCTTC.

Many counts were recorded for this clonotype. The CDR3 loop reads CASSRRDRNANTGELFF. CDR3 bases: TGTGCCAGCAGCCGAAGAGATCGGAACGCGAACACCGGGGAGCTGTTTTTT. The V and J genes are TRBV7-9 and TRBJ2-2; no definite D call. V was pared by 5 bases and J by 0 bases, with 16 bases between. CDR1 and CDR2 from the germline V gene are SEHNR and FQNEAQ (reference sequence). This CDR3 is 17 amino acids long.

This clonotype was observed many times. The CDR3 reads CASSLGRLSSYEQYF. In DNA form, the CDR3 reads TGTGCCAGCAGCTTAGGGCGCTTAAGCTCCTACGAGCAGTACTTC. This chain uses TRBV7-8 with TRBJ2-7; unclear D gene. Trimming took off 1 base at V and 0 bases at J, with 10 bases between the two ends. Germline CDR1 and CDR2: SGHVS and FQNEAQ. CDR3 length equals 15 residues. The variable domain in full, with the rest retrieved from reference TRBV7-8 and TRBJ2-7, is GAGVSQSPRYKVAKRGQDVALRCDPISGHVSLFWYQQALGQGPEFLTYFQNEAQLDKSGLPSDRFFAERPEGSVSTLKIQRTQQEDSAVYLCASSLGRLSSYEQYFGPGTRLTVT.

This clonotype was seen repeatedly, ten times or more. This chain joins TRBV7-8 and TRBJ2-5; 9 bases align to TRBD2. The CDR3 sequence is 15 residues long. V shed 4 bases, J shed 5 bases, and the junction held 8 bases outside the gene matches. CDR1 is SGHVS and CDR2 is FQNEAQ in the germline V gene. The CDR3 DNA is TGTGCCAGCAGCTGGACTAGCGCGCCGGGGGAGACCCAGTACTTC. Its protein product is CASSWTSAPGETQYF.

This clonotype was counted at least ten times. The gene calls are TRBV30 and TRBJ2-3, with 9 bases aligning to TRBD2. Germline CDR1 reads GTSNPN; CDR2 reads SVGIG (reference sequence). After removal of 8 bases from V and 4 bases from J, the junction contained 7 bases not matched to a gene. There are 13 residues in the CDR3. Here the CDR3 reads CATAGGTSDTQYF. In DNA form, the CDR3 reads TGTGCCACCGCGGGAGGGACTTCAGATACGCAGTATTTT.

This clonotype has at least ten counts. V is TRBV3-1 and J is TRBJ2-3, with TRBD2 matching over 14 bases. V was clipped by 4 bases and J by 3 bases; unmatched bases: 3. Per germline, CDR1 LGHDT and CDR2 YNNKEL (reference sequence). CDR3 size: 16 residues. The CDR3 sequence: CASSLTSGGATDTQYF. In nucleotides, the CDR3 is TGTGCCAGCAGCCTGACTAGCGGGGGGGCGACAGATACGCAGTATTTT.

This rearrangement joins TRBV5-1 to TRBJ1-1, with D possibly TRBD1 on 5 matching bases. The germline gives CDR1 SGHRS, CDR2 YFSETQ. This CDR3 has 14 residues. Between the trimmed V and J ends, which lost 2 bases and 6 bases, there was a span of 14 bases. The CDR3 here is CASSLNWVGAEAFF. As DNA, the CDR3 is TGCGCCAGCAGCTTAAACTGGGTAGGGGCTGAAGCTTTCTTT.

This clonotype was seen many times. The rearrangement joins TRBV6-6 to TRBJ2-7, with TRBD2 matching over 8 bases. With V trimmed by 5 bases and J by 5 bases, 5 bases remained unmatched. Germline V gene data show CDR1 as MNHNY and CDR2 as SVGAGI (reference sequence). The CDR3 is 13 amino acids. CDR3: CASSPGLGDEQYF. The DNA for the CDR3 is TGTGCCAGCAGTCCGGGACTAGGCGACGAGCAGTACTTC.

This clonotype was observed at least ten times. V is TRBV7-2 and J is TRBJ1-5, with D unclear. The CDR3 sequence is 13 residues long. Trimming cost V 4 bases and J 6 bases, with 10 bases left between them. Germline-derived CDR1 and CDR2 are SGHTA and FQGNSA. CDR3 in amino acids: CASSSGRSQPQHF. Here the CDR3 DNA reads TGTGCCAGCAGCTCCGGGAGGAGTCAGCCCCAGCATTTT.

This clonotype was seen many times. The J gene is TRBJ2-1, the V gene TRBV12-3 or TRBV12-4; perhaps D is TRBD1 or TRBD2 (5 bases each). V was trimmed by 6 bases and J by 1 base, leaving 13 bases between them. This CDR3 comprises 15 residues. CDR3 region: CASRRDASSYNEQFF. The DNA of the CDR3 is TGTGCCAGCAGACGGGACGCCTCGTCCTACAATGAGCAGTTCTTC.

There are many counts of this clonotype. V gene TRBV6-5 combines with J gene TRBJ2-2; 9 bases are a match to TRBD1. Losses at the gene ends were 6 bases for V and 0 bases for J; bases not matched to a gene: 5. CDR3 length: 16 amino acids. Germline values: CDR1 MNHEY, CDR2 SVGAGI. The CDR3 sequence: CASRDRGMANTGELFF. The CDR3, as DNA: TGTGCCAGCAGGGACAGGGGTATGGCGAACACCGGGGAGCTGTTTTTT.

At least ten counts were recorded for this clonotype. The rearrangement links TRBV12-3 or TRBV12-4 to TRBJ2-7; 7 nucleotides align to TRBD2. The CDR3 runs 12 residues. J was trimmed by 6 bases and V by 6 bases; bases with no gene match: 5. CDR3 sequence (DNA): TGTGCCAGCAGCTACACGGGGGGCGAGCAGTACTTC. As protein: CASSYTGGEQYF.

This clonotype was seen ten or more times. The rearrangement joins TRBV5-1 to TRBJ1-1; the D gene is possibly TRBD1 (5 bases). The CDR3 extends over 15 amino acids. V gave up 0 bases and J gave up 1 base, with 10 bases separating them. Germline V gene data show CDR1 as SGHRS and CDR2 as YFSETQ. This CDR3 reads CASSLVGRANTEAFF. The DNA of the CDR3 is TGCGCCAGCAGCTTGGTAGGCAGGGCGAACACTGAAGCTTTCTTT.

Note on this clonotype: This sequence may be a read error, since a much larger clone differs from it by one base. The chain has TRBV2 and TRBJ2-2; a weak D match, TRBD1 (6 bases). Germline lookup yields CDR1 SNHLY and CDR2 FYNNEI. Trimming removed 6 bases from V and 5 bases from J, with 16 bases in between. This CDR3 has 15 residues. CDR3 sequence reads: CASSAGIGGTGELFF. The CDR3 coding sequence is TGTGCCAGCAGCGCCGGGATAGGGGGAACCGGGGAGCTGTTTTTT.

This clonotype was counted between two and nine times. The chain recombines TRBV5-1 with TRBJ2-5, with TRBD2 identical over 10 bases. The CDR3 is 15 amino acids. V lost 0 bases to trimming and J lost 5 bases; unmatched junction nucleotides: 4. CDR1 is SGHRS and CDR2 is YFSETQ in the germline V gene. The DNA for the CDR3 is TGCGCCAGCAGCTTGGGGCTAGCGGGGGAGGAGACCCAGTACTTC. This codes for CASSLGLAGEETQYF.

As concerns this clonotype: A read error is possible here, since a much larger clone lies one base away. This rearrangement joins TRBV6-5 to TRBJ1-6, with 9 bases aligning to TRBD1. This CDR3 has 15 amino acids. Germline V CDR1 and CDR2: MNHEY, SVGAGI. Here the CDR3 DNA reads TGTACCAGCAGTTACTCCGGGACAGGGAGTTCACCCCTCCACTTT. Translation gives CTSSYSGTGSSPLHF.

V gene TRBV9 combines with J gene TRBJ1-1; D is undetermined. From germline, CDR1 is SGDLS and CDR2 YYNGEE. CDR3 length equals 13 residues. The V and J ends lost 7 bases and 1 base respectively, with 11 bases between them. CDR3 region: CASVVSGNTEAFF. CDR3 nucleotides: TGTGCCAGCGTAGTGTCAGGGAACACTGAAGCTTTCTTT.

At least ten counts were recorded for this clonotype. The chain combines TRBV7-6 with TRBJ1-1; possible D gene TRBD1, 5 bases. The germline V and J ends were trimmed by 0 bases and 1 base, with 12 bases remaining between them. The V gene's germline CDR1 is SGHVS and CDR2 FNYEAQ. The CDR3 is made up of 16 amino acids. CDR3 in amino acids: CASSLAGGVQNTEAFF. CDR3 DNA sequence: TGTGCCAGCAGCTTAGCCGGGGGGGTCCAGAACACTGAAGCTTTCTTT.

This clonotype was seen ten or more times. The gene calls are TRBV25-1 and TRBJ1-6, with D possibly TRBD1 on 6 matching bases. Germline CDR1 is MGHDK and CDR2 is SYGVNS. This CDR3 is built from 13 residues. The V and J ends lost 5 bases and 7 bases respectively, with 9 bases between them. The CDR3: CASSLTGNSPLHF. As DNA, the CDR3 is TGTGCCAGCAGTTTGACAGGAAATTCACCCCTCCACTTT.

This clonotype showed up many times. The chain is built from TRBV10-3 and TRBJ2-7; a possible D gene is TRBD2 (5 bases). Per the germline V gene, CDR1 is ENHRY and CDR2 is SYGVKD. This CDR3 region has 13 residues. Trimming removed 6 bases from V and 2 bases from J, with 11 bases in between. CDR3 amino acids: CAIRLTTTYEQYF. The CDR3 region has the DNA TGTGCCATCAGATTGACTACTACCTACGAGCAGTACTTC.

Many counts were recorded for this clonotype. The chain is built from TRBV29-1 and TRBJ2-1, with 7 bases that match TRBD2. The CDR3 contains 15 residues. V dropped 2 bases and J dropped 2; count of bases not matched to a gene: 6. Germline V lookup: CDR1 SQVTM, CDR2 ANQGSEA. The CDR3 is CSVEMGGTTYNEQFF. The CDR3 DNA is TGCAGCGTTGAAATGGGGGGGACGACCTACAATGAGCAGTTCTTC.

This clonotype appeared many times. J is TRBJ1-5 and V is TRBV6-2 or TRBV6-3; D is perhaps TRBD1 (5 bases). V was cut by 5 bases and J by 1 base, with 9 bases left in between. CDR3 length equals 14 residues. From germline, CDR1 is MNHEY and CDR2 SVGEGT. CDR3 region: CASSRTQSNQPQHF. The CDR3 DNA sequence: TGTGCCAGCAGTCGGACACAGAGCAATCAGCCCCAGCATTTT.

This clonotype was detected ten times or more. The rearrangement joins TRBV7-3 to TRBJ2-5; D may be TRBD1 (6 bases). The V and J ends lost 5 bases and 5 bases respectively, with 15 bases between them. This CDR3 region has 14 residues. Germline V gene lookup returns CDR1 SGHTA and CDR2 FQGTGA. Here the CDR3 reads CASSRSGTRETQYF. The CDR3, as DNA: TGTGCCAGCAGCCGTTCCGGGACAAGGGAGACCCAGTACTTC.

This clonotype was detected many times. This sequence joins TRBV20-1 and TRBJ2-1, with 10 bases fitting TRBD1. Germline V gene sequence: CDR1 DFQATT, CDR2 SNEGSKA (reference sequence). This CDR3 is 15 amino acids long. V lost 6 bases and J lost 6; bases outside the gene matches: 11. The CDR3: CSALARDRGGNEQFF. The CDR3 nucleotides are TGCAGTGCCCTCGCGCGGGACAGGGGTGGCAATGAGCAGTTCTTC.

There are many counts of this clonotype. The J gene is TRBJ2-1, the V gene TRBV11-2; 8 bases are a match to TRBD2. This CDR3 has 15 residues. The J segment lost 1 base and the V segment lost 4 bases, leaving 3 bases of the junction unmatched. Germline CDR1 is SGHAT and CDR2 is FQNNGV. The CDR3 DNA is TGTGCCAGCAGCTCCACTAGCGGTTCCTACAATGAGCAGTTCTTC. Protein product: CASSSTSGSYNEQFF.

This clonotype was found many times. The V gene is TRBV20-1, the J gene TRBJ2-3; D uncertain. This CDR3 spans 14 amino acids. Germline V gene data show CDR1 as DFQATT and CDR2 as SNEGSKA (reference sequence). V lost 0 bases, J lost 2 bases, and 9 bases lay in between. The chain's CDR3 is CSARDQRDTDTQYF. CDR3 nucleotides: TGCAGTGCTAGAGATCAAAGGGACACAGATACGCAGTATTTT.

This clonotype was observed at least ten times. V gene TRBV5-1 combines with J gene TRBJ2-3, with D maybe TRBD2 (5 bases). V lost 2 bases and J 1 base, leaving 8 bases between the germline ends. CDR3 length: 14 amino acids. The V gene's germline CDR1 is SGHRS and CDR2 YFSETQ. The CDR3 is CASSFSGGTDTQYF. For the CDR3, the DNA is TGCGCCAGCAGCTTCTCCGGGGGCACAGATACGCAGTATTTT.